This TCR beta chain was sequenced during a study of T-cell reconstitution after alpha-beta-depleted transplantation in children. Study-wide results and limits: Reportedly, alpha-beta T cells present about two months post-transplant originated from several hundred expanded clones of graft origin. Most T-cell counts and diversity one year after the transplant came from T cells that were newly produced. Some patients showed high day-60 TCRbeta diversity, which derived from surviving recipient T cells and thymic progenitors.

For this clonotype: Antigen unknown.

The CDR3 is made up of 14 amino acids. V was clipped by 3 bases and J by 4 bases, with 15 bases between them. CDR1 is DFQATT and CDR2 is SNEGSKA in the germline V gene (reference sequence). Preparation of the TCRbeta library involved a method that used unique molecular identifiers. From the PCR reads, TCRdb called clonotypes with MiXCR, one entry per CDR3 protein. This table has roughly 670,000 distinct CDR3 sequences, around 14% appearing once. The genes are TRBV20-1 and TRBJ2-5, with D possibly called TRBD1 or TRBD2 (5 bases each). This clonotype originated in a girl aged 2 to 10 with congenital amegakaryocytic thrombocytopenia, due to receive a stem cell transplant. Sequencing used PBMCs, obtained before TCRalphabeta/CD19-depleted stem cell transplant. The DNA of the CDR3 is TGCAGTGCTAGCGGGGCGGGCCTAGGAGAGACCCAGTACTTC. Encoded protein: CSASGAGLGETQYF.